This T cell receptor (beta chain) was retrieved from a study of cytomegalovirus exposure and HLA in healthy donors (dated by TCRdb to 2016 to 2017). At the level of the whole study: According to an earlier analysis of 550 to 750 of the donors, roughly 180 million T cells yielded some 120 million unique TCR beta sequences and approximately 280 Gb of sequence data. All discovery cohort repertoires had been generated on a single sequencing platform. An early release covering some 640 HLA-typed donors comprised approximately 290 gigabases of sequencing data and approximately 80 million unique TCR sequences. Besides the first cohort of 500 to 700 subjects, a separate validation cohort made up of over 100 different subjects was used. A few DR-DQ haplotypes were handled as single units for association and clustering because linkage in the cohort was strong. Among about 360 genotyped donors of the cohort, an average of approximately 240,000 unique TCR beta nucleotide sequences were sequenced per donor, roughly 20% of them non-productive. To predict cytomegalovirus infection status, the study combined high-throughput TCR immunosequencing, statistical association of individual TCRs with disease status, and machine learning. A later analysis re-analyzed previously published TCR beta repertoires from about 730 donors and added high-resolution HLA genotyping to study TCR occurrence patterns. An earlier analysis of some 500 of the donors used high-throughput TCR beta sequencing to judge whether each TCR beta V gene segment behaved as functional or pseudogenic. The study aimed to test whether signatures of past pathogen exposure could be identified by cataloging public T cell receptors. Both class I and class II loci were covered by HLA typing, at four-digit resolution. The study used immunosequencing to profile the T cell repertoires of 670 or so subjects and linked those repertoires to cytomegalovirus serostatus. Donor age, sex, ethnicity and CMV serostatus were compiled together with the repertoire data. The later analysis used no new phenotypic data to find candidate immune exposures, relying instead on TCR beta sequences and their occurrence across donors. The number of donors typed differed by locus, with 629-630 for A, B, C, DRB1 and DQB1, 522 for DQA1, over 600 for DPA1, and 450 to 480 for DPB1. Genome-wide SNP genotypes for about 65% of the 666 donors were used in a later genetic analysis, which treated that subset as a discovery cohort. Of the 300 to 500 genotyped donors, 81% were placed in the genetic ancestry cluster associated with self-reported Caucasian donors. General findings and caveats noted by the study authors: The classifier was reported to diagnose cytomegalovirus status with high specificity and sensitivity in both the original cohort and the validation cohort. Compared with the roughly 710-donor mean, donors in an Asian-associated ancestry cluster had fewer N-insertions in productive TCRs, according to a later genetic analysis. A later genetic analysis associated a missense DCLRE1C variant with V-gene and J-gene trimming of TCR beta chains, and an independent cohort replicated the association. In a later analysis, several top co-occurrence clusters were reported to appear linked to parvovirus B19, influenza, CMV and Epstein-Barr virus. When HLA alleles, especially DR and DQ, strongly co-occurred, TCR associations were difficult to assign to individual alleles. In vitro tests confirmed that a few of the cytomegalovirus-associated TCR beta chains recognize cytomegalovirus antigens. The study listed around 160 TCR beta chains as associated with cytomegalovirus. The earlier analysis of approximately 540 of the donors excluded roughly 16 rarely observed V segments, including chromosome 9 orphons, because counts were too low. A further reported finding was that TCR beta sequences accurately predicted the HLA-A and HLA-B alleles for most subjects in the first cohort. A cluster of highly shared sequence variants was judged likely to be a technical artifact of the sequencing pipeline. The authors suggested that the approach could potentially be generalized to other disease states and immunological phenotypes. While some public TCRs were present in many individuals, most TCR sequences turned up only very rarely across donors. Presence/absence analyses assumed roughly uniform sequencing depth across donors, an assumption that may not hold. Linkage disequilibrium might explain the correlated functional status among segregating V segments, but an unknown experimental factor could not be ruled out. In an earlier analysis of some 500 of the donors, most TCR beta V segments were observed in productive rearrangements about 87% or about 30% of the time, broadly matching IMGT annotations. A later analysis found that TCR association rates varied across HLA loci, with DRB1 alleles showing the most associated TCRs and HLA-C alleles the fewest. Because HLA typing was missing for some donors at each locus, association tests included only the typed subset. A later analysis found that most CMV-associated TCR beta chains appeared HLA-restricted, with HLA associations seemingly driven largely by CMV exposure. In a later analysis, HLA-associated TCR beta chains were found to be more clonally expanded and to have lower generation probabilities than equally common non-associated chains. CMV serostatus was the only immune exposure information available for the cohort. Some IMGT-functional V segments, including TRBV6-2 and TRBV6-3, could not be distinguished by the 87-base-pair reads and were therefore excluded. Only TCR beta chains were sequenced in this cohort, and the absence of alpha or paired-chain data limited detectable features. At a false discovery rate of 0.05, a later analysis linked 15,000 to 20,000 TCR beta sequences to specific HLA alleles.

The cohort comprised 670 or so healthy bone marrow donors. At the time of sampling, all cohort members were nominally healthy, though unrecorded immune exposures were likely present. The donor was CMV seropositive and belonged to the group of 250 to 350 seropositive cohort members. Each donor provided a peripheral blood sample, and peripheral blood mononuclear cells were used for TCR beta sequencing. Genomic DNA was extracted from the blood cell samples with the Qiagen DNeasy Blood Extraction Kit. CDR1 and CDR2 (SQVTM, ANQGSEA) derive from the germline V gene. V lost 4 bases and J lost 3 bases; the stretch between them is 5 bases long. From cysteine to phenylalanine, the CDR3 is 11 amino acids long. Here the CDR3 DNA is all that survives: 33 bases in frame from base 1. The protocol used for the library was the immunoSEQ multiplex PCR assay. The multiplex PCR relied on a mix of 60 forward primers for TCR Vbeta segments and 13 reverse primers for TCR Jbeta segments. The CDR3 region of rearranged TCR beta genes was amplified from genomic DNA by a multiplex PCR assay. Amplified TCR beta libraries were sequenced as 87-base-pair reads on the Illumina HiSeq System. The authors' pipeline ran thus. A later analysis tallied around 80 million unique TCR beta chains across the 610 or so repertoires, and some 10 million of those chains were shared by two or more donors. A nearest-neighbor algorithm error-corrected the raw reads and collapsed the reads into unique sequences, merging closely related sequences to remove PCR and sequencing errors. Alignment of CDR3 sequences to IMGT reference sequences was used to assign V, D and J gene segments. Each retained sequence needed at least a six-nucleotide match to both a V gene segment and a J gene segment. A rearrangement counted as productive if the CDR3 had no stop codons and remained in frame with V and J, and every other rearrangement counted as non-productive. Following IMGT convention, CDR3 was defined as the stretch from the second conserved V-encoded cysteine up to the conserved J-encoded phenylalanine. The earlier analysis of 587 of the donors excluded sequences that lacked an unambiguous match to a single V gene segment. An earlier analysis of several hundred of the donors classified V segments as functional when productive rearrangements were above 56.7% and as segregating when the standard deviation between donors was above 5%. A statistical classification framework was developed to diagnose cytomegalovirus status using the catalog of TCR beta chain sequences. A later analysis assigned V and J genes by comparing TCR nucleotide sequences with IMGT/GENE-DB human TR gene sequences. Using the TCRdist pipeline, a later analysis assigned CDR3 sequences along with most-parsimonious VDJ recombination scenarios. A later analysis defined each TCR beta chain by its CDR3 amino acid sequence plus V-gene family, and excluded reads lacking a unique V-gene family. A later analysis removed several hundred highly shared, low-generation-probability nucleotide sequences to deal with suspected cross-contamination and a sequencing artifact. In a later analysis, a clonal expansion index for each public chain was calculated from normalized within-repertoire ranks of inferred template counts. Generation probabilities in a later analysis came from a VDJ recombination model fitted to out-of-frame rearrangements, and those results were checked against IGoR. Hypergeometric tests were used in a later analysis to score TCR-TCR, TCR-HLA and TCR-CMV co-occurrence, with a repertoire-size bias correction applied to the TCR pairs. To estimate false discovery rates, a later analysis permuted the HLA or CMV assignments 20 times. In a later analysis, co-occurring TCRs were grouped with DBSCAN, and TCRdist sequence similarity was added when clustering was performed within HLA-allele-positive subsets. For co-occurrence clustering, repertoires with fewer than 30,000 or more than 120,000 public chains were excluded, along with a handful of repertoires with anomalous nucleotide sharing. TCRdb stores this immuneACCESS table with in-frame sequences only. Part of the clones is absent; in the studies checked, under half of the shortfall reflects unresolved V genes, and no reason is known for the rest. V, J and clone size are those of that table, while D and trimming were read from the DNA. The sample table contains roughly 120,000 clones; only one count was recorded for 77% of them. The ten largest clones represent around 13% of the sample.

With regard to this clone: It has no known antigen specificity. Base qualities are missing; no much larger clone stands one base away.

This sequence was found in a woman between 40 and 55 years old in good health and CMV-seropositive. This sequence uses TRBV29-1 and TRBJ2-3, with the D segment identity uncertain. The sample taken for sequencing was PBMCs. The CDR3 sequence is CSVATTDTQYF. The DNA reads TGCAGCGTTGCTACGACAGATACGCAGTATTTT.